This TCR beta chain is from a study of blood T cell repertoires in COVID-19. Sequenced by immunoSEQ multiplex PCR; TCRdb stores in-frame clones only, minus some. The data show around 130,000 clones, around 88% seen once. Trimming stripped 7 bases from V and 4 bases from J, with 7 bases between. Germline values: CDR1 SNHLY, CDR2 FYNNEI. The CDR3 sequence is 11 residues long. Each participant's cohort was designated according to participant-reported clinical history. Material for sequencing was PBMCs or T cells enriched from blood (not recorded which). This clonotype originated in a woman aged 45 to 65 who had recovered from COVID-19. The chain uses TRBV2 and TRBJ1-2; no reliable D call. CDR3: CASTPSYGYTF. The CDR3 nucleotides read TGTGCCAGCACCCCCTCCTATGGCTACACCTTC.